This T cell receptor beta chain was sequenced in a study of T cell clonotyping in hematopoietic cell transplantation. A remark on this clone: Its target is not known.

The length of the CDR3 is 14 residues. The germline CDR1 and CDR2 sequences are LNHDA and SQIVND (reference sequence). V was clipped by 1 base and J by 7 bases, with 11 bases between them. Regarding the study as a whole: Pathologically expanded recipient clonotypes increased progressively from day 30 to day 180 as diversity fell. Cells were unsorted, so CD4 and CD8 contributions were not separated. Higher Inverse Simpson Index values in graft donor and pretransplant recipient predicted broader posttransplant TCR diversity. Few recipient clonotypes overlapped donors; over 95% were de novo at given depth.

Sequencing was performed with immunoSEQ multiplex PCR; in TCRdb, only in-frame clones are kept and a portion is missing. The data contain about 45,000 clones, 94% of them singletons. Sequencing input: peripheral blood mononuclear cells. The chain links TRBV19 to TRBJ1-5; D might be TRBD1 (6 bases). This clonotype was obtained from a woman aged 45-65 years in good health. Some clones in this sample may be carry-over from other donors' samples. Written as DNA, the CDR3 is TGTGCCAGTAGTATAGCCAGGGGACGCCAGCCCCAGCATTTT. The encoded protein is CASSIARGRQPQHF.